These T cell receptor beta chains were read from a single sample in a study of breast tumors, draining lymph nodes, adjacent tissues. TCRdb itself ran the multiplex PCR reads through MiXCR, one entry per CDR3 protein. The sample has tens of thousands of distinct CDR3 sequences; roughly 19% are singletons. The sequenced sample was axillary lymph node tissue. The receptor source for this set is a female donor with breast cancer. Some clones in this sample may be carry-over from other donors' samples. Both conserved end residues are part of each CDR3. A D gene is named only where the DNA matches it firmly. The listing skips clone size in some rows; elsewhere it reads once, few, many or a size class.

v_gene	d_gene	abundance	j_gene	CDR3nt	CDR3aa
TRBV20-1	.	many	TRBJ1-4	TGCAGTGCTAGAGATCGCGACTTACTGTTTTTT	CSARDRDLLFF
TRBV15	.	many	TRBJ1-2	TGTGCCACCAGCCCGGGAGGGACACTTTTTAACTATGGCTACACCTTC	CATSPGGTLFNYGYTF
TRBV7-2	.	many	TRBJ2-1	TGTGCCAGCAGCCTAGTAGCGTTATACAATGAGCAGTTCTTC	CASSLVALYNEQFF
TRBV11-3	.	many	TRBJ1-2	TGTGCCAGCAGCTTACGCGGAGGGGCCACTGGCTACACCTTC	CASSLRGGATGYTF
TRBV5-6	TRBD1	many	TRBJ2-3	TGTGCCAGCAGCTTCGAGACAGGGGGCGCATCCACAGATACGCAGTATTTT	CASSFETGGASTDTQYF
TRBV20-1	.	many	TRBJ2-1	TGCAGTGCTAGAGGAGGGAGTGGGTTGTCTGAGCAGTTCTTC	CSARGGSGLSEQFF
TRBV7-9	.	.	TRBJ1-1	TGTGCCAGCAGGCGCGCGGATGAAGCTTTCTTT	CASRRADEAFF
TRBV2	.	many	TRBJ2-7	TGTGCCAGCAGAGATCGCATGGGATCCTACGAGCAGTACTTC	CASRDRMGSYEQYF
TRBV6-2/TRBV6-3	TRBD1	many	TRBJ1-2	TGTGCCAGCAGCCCAGACAGGGGCGAGTTCTATGGCTACACCTTC	CASSPDRGEFYGYTF
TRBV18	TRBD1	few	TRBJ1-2	TGTGCCAGCTCCCCACAGGGGTTAGGCTACACCTTC	CASSPQGLGYTF
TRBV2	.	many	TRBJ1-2	TGTGCCAGCATCCCGACAGACGGCTATGGCTACACCTTC	CASIPTDGYGYTF
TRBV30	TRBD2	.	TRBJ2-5	TGTGCCTGGAGGAAAGCGGGAGGGCGAGAGACCCAGTACTTC	CAWRKAGGRETQYF
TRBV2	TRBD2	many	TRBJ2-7	TGTGCCAGCAGTAAGCGGACTAGCGGAGGACTAATCTACGAGCAGTACTTC	CASSKRTSGGLIYEQYF
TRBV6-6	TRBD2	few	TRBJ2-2	TGTGCCAGCAGTCCGACTAGCGGGGCTCCGAGTACCGGGGAGCTGTTTTTT	CASSPTSGAPSTGELFF
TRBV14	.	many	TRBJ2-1	TGTGCCAGCAGCCACACCGGGACACCATCCGGGCAGTTCTTC	CASSHTGTPSGQFF
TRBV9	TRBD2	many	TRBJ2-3	TGTGCCAGCAGCGTACATGCGACTAGCGCCACAGATACGCAGTATTTT	CASSVHATSATDTQYF
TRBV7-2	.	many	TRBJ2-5	TGTGCCAGCAGCTTAGCAACCTGGGAGACCCAGTACTTC	CASSLATWETQYF
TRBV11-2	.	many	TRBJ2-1	TGTGCCAGCAGCTTAGGGCTAGCACCTAACAATGAGCAGTTCTTC	CASSLGLAPNNEQFF
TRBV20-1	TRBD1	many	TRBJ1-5	TGCAGTGCTAGTCAGGGACAGATTAGCAATCAGCCCCAGCATTTT	CSASQGQISNQPQHF
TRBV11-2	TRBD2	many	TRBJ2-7	TGTGCCAGCAGCTTACGCCCGGGACTAGCGGCCTCCTACGAGCAGTACTTC	CASSLRPGLAASYEQYF
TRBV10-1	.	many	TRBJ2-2	TGCGCCAGCAGTTCGGTTAGCGGTGACACCGGGGAGCTGTTTTTT	CASSSVSGDTGELFF
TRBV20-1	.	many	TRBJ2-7	TGCAGTGCTAGAGGGGCGGGGAGCTCCTACGAGCAGTACTTC	CSARGAGSSYEQYF